The T cell receptor beta chain described here comes from a study of memory B cells and T cells in multiple sclerosis. Separate sequencing covered autoproliferating (CFSE-dim) and non-proliferating (CFSE-high) T cells from stimulus-free culture. Approximately 5x10^7 CFSE-labeled PBMCs were cultured less than nine days unstimulated, then replicate wells were pooled. With regard to this clone: Its antigen is not known.

CDR1 is MGHRA and CDR2 is YSYEKL in the germline V gene. This CDR3 is 14 amino acids long. Germline trimming cut 0 bases from V and 3 bases from J; bases unmatched to any gene: 1. Clones were read by immunoSEQ multiplex PCR, and TCRdb kept only the in-frame ones, dropping some. The profile shows some 48,000 clones, roughly 87% of them singletons. This sequence was found in a human donor with multiple sclerosis. V and J are TRBV4-1 and TRBJ1-2; the match to TRBD1 covers 7 bases. What was sequenced was PBMCs from blood kept in culture. The CDR3 DNA reads as TGCGCCAGCAGCCAAGATGGGACAGACTATGGCTACACCTTC. Translation gives CASSQDGTDYGYTF.